This T cell receptor (beta chain) comes out of a study of shared T cell receptors in the human thymus. V lost 5 bases, J lost 11 bases, and 9 bases lay in between. Germline V gene data show CDR1 as MGHDK and CDR2 as SYGVNS. This CDR3 has 10 amino acids. Measured with immunoSEQ multiplex PCR; TCRdb has only the in-frame clones, and not every one. The sample lists about 380,000 clones, approximately 95% occurring once. The receptor's source is a human donor. Sequencing was done on a sample of thymocytes. The V call is TRBV25-1, the J call TRBJ2-5; tentatively, D is TRBD2 (5 bases). This chain's CDR3 is CASSLRDQYF. As DNA, the CDR3 is TGTGCCAGCAGTTTGAGGGATCAGTACTTC.